These 6 T cell receptor beta chains originate from one sample sequenced in a study of blood T cells in healthy people across ages. Alongside a J-beta primer mix, a sample-barcoded 5' primer served in a second PCR lasting 7 to 11 cycles. TCRdb re-called the 5' RACE reads with MiXCR, one entry per CDR3 protein. The table shows around 620,000 distinct CDR3 sequences, with 25% to 30% occurring only once. Material: blood. The receptors were gathered from a woman between 65 and 79 years old in good health.

The rearrangement joins TRBV12-3 or TRBV12-4 to TRBJ2-1; D gene uncertain. V lost 7 bases, J lost 1 base, and 8 bases lay in between. The CDR3 is 13 amino acids. The CDR3 coding sequence is TGTGCCAGCACCCTTCGGTCCTACAATGAGCAGTTCTTC. Translated, it gives CASTLRSYNEQFF.

J is TRBJ2-2 and V is TRBV20-1; 8 bases align to TRBD2. This CDR3 contains 15 residues. Germline CDR1 and CDR2: DFQATT and SNEGSKA (reference sequence). V was clipped by 6 bases and J by 3 bases; unmatched bases: 9. CDR3 sequence (DNA): TGCAGTGCCCGGGGGGGGGGTACGCACACCGGGGAGCTGTTTTTT. This gives the protein CSARGGGTHTGELFF.

V usage is TRBV6-6 and J usage is TRBJ2-1, with 7 bases matching TRBD1. The CDR3 totals 14 residues. The V gene end was trimmed by 2 bases and the J gene end by 5 bases; junction bases not matched to a gene: 3. In germline, CDR1 is MNHNY, CDR2 SVGAGI (reference sequence). In DNA form, the CDR3 reads TGTGCCAGCAGTTACGAAGGGACAGACAATGAGCAGTTCTTC. It encodes CASSYEGTDNEQFF.

This clonotype was detected only once. The chain employs TRBV24-1 and TRBJ2-3; D is uncertain. CDR1 and CDR2 from the germline V gene are KGHDR and SFDVKD. V dropped 7 bases and J dropped 5 bases, with 9 bases sitting between them. CDR3 length equals 12 residues. CDR3 protein: CATRGFGDTQYF. In nucleotides, the CDR3 is TGTGCCACCAGAGGTTTTGGAGATACGCAGTATTTT.

In its sample, this clonotype was seen a few times. The J gene is TRBJ1-6, the V gene TRBV9; no clear D gene. The CDR3 loop spans 13 amino acids. The V gene's germline CDR1 is SGDLS and CDR2 YYNGEE. The V end lost 1 base, the J end lost 5 bases, and 4 bases lay between the germline ends. The CDR3 DNA follows: TGTGCCAGCAGCGTAAGGGATAATTCACCCCTCCACTTT. This gives the protein CASSVRDNSPLHF.

The chain combines TRBV7-9 with TRBJ2-3; 7 bases are a match to TRBD2. The V and J ends lost 5 bases and 0 bases, in that order; junction bases with no gene match: 8. Germline V gives CDR1 SEHNR, CDR2 FQNEAQ (reference sequence). This CDR3 contains 16 residues. CDR3 in amino acids: CASSPPAGLSTDTQYF. Here the CDR3 DNA reads TGTGCCAGCAGCCCGCCAGCGGGGCTAAGCACAGATACGCAGTATTTT.